This TCR beta chain comes out of a study of glioma-infiltrating T cells after dendritic cell vaccination. Across the study: Autologous tumor lysate was loaded overnight onto monocyte-derived dendritic cells grown less than 8 days with IL-4 and GM-CSF. Study-level points and caveats: Few patients contributed both blood and tumor specimens.

The primer mix had 60 V beta and 13 J beta primers. The repertoire was sequenced with immunoSEQ multiplex PCR; TCRdb's copy has only in-frame clones and lacks some. This table has about 87,000 clones, over 80% appearing once. Details on this clone: Its antigen is currently unknown.

Time point: after dendritic cell vaccination, including at tumor progression/relapse. Patients had residual fresh-frozen tumor tissue and more than two years of survival data. The V segment lost 5 bases and the J segment 3 bases; nucleotides outside the gene matches: 9. This CDR3 has 16 residues. The V gene's germline CDR1 is SEHNR and CDR2 FQNEAQ (reference sequence). The chain is built from TRBV7-9 and TRBJ2-1; 8 bases match TRBD2. Sample: blood, taken after dendritic cell vaccination. The TCR sequence derives from a human donor with glioblastoma. CDR3 amino acids: CASSPVGTSGYNEQFF. The CDR3 DNA reads as TGTGCCAGCAGCCCGGTGGGGACTAGTGGCTACAATGAGCAGTTCTTC. Based on the CDR3 plus reference TRBV7-9 and TRBJ2-1, the full variable domain is DTGVSQNPRHKITKRGQNVTFRCDPISEHNRLYWYRQTLGQGPEFLTYFQNEAQLEKSRLLSDRFSAERPKGSFSTLEIQRTEQGDSAMYLCASSPVGTSGYNEQFFGPGTRLTVL.